This paragraph covers one TCR beta chain sequence. Its specific antigen is unknown. No per-base quality is available; no much larger clone lies one base away. Library creation used 5' RACE. Sequencer: Illumina HiSeq 2000. Template switching added a universal primer binding site, and the final cDNA carried a unique molecular identifier that allowed TCR cDNA molecules to be counted accurately. First-strand cDNA for TCR alpha and beta chains was synthesized from specific primers in the conserved constant-segment region. To control for contamination, every cDNA library carried two barcodes: a SMART-Mk sample barcode plus Illumina barcodes. Two successive PCR steps introduced TruSeq adapter sequences along with Illumina sample barcodes. The TCR alpha and beta cDNA libraries were sequenced on the Illumina HiSeq platform using custom primers. As for the authors' bioinformatics: MiGEC processed the raw reads to extract unique molecular identifiers, while MiXCR was used to determine the CDR3 positions. Recombination models were inferred per individual with the repgenHMM and IGoR tools using an EM algorithm. Shared clonotype analysis was performed with the tcR package in R, normalizing sharing by the product of cloneset sizes. Out-of-frame nonproductive sequences were analyzed to study raw recombination free of thymic and clonal selection effects. The raw public reads went through TCRdb reprocessing: fastp at Q25, MiXCR clone calling, in-frame beta chains kept. Duplicate CDR3 protein sequences are folded into a single record with the most common DNA and genes. The V and J calls were not made by the authors but by TCRdb's processing. The sample contains 650,000 to 800,000 distinct CDR3 sequences, 8.6% of them found a single time. Together, the top ten hold around 0.98% of the sample.

This sample is part of a study of identical twins (dated by TCRdb to the mid-2010s). With regard to the full study: TCR alpha and beta repertoires from monozygotic twins, unrelated adults of various ages and cord blood were deep-sequenced to test whether fetal clonotypes persist. To rule out contamination, replicate twin experiments were performed at different times with different library preparation protocols.

Every donor in the study was a healthy Caucasian. The twin cohort consisted of three pairs of female monozygotic twins, all aged about 18 to 29 years. Peripheral blood mononuclear cells were the source from which RNA for the TCR libraries was isolated. For CDR1 and CDR2, the germline V gene (reference sequence) lists LNHDA and SQIVND. The CDR3 spans 16 residues, from the cysteine through the phenylalanine. The DNA shown is the 48-base CDR3, in frame from base 1. Germline trimming: 2 bases from V, 0 bases from J; junction bases outside gene matches: 6. Results and caveats for the whole study, not just this receptor: Excess twin sharing in beta out-of-frame sequences was weaker because fewer shared sequences lowered the signal-to-noise ratio. Fewer insertions were carried by abundant cord blood beta clonotypes; a weaker similar trend was observed in young adult naive repertoires, while no such trend was observed in memory repertoires. Zero-insertion analyses could be partly confounded by invariant T cells such as MAIT and iNKT, although diverse VJ usage argued against such confounding for most clonotypes. Because the same donors could not be followed over many years, conclusions were based on cross-sectional statistical analysis. Compared with coincidental sharing between unrelated individuals, out-of-frame TCR alpha sequences shared between twins showed an excess of sequences with low generation probability. Recombination models systematically underestimated out-of-frame TCR alpha sharing in monozygotic twins but agreed with sharing between unrelated individuals.

In addition, the sample was reused for a study of yellow fever vaccine responses in identical twins. As that second paper reports: The authors reported that the T cell response to vaccination in identical twins appeared partly convergent and partly personalized. Focusing on identical twins, the study followed the T cell clones that responded to the vaccine, and did so with precision.

The sequence was collected from a woman aged 18-29 years in good health. The sequenced sample was PBMCs. Rearrangement joined TRBV19 to TRBJ2-5; 7 junctional bases match TRBD2. The nucleotide sequence reads as follows: TGTGCCAGTAGTATATTGGGGCTAGCGGACCAAGAGACCCAGTACTTC. Its translation is CASSILGLADQETQYF.